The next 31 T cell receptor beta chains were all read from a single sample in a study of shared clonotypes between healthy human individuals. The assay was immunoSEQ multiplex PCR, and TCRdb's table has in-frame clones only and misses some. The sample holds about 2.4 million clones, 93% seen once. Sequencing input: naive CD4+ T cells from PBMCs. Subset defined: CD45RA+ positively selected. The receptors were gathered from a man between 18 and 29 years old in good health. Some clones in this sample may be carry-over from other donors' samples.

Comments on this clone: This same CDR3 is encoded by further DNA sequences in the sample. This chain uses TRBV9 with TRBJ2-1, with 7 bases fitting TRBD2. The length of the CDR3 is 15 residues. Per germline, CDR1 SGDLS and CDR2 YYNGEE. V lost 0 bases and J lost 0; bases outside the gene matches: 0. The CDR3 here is CASSVGLASYNEQFF. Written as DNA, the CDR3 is TGTGCCAGCAGCGTAGGACTAGCCTCCTACAATGAGCAGTTCTTC.

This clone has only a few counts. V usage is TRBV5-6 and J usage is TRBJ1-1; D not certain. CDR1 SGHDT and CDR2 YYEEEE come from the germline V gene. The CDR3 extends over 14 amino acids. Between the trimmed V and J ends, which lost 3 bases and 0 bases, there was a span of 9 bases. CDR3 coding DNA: TGTGCCAGCAGCTCGACAAGGCTGAACACTGAAGCTTTCTTT. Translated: CASSSTRLNTEAFF.

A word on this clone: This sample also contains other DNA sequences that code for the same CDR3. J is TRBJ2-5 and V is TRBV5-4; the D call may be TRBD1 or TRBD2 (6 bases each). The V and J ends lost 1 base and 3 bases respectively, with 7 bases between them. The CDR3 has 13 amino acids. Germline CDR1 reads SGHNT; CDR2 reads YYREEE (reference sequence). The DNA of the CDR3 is TGTGCCAGCAGCTTGAGGGGGGAAGAGACCCAGTACTTC. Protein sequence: CASSLRGEETQYF.

The CDR3 is CSVATQFPTDTQYF. In nucleotides, the CDR3 is TGCAGCGTCGCGACCCAATTCCCCACAGATACGCAGTATTTT. The chain combines TRBV29-1 with TRBJ2-3; D call uncertain. The CDR3 totals 14 residues. Trimming removed 6 bases from V and 2 bases from J, with 15 bases in between. Germline assignment: CDR1 SQVTM and CDR2 ANQGSEA.

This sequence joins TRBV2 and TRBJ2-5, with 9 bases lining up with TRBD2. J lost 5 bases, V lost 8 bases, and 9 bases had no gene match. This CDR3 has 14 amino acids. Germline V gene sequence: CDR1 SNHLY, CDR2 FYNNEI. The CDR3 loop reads CASGGLAGFETQYF. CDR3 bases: TGTGCCAGCGGTGGGCTAGCGGGATTCGAGACCCAGTACTTC.

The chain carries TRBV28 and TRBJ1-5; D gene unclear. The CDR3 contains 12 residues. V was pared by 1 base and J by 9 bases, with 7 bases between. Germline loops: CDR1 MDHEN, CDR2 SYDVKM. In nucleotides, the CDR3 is TGTGCCAGCAGTTTATCGTCGGGGCCCCAGCATTTT. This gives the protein CASSLSSGPQHF.

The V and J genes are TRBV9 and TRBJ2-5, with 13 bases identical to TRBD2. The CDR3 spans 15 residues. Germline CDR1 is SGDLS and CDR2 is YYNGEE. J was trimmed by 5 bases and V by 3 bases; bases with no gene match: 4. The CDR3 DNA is TGTGCCAGCAGCGCAGGACTAGCGGGAGCGGAGACCCAGTACTTC. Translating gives CASSAGLAGAETQYF.

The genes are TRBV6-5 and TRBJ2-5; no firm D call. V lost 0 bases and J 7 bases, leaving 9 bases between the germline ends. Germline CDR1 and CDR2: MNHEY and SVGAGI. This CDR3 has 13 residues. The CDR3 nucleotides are TGTGCCAGCAGTTACTCGAATCCCAGGACCCAGTACTTC. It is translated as CASSYSNPRTQYF.

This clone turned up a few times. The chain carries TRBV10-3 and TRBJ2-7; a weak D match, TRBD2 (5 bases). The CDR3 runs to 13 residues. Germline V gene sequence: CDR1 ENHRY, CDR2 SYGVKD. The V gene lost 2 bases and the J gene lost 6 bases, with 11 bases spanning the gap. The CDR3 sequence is CAISEQRVGEQYF. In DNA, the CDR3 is TGTGCCATCAGTGAGCAGAGGGTTGGCGAGCAGTACTTC.

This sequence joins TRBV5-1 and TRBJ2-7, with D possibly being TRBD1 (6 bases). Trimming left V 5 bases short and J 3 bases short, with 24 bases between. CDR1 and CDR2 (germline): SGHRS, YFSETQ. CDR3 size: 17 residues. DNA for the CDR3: TGCGCCAGCAGTATAGGACAGCCCCCGTTTTCCCTCTACGAGCAGTACTTC. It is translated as CASSIGQPPFSLYEQYF.

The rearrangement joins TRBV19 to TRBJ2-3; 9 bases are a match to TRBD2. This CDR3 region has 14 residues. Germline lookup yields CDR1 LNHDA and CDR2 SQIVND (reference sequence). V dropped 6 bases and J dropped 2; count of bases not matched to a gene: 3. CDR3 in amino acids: CASSGGRATDTQYF. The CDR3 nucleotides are TGTGCCAGTAGCGGCGGGAGGGCCACAGATACGCAGTATTTT.

The CDR3 DNA is TGTGCCAGCAGCTCAGGGGGCAGGGGTGGGGAAAAACTGTTTTTT. Its protein is CASSSGGRGGEKLFF. The chain employs TRBV5-4 and TRBJ1-4; 8 bases fit TRBD1. CDR1 SGHNT and CDR2 YYREEE come from the germline V gene (reference sequence). This CDR3 has 15 residues. J gave up 8 bases and V 3 bases, and 9 bases lay outside the gene matches.

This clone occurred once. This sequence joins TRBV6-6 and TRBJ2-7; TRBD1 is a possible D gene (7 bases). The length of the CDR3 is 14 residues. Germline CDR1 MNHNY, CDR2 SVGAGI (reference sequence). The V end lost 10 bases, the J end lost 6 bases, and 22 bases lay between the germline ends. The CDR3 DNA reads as TGTGCCACCAGGGGGGTCGGGCAGAGTGCCGAGCAGTACTTC. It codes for CATRGVGQSAEQYF.

CDR3 nucleotides: TGTGCCAGTGGACAGGGGAGCTCTGGAAACACCATATATTTT. Amino acid sequence: CASGQGSSGNTIYF. The rearrangement joins TRBV19 to TRBJ1-3; TRBD1 aligns across 9 bases. Germline CDR1 reads LNHDA; CDR2 reads SQIVND (reference sequence). Trimming took 8 bases from V and 0 from J; bases not matched to a gene: 2. There are 14 residues in the CDR3. Combining the CDR3 with reference TRBV19 and TRBJ1-3 gives the whole variable domain DGGITQSPKYLFRKEGQNVTLSCEQNLNHDAMYWYRQDPGQGLRLIYYSQIVNDFQKGDIAEGYSVSREKKESFPLTVTSAQKNPTAFYLCASGQGSSGNTIYFGEGSWLTVV.

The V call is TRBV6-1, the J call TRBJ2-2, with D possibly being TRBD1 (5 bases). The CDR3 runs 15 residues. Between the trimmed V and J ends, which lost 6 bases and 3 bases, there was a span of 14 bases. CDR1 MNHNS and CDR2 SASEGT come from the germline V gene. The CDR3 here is CASSPETGYTGELFF. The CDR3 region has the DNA TGTGCCAGCAGCCCAGAAACAGGATACACCGGGGAGCTGTTTTTT.

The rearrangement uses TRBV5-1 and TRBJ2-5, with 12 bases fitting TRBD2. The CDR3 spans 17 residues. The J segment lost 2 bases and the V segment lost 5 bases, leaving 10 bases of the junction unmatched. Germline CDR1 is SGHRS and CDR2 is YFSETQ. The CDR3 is CASRWGRLAGVQETQYF. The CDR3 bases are TGCGCCAGCAGGTGGGGTAGACTAGCGGGAGTACAAGAGACCCAGTACTTC. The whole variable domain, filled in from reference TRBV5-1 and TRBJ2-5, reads KAGVTQTPRYLIKTRGQQVTLSCSPISGHRSVSWYQQTPGQGLQFLFEYFSETQRNKGNFPGRFSGRQFSNSRSEMNVSTLELGDSALYLCASRWGRLAGVQETQYFGPGTRLLVL.

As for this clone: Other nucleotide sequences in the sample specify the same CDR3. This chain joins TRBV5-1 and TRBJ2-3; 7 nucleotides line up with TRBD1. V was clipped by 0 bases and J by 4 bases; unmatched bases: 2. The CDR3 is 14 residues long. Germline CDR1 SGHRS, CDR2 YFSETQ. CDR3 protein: CASSLGRGPDTQYF. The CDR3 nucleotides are TGCGCCAGCAGCTTGGGTAGGGGGCCAGATACGCAGTATTTT.

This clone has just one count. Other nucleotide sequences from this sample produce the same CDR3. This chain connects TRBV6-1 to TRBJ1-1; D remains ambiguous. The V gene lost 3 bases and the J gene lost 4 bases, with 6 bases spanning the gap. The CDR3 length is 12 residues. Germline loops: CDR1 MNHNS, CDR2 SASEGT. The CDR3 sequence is CASSEKGTEAFF. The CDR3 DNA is TGTGCCAGCAGTGAGAAGGGCACTGAAGCTTTCTTT.

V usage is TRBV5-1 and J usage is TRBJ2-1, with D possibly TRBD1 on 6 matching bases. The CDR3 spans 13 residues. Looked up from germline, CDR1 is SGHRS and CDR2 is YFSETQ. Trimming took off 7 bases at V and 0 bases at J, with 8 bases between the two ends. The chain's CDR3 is CASGDISYNEQFF. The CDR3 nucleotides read TGCGCCAGCGGGGACATCTCCTACAATGAGCAGTTCTTC. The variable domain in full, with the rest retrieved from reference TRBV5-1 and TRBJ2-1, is KAGVTQTPRYLIKTRGQQVTLSCSPISGHRSVSWYQQTPGQGLQFLFEYFSETQRNKGNFPGRFSGRQFSNSRSEMNVSTLELGDSALYLCASGDISYNEQFFGPGTRLTVL.

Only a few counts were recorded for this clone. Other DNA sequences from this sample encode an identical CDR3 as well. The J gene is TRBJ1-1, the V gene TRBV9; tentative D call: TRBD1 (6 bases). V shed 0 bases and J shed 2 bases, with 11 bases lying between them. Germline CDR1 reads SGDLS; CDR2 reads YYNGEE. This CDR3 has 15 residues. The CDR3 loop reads CASSVVGQTNTEAFF. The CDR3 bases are TGTGCCAGCAGCGTAGTCGGACAGACAAACACTGAAGCTTTCTTT.

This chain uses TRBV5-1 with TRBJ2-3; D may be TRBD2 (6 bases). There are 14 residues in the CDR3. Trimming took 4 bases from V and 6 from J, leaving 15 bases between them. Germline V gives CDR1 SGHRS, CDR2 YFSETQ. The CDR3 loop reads CASSRDGGPDTQYF. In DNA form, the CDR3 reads TGCGCCAGCAGCCGTGATGGAGGGCCGGATACGCAGTATTTT. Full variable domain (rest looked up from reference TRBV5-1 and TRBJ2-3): KAGVTQTPRYLIKTRGQQVTLSCSPISGHRSVSWYQQTPGQGLQFLFEYFSETQRNKGNFPGRFSGRQFSNSRSEMNVSTLELGDSALYLCASSRDGGPDTQYFGPGTRLTVL.

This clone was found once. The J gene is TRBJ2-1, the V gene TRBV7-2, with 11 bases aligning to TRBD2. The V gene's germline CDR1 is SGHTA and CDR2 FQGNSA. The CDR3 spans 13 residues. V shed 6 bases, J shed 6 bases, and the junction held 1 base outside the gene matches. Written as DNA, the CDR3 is TGTGCCAGCAGTGGGACTAGCGGCAATGAGCAGTTCTTC. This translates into CASSGTSGNEQFF.

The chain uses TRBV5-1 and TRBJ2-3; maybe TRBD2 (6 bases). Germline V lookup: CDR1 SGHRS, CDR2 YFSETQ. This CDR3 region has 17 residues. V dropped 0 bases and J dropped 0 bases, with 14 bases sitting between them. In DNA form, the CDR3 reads TGCGCCAGCAGCTTGGCACCTAGCGAGATAAGCACAGATACGCAGTATTTT. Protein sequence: CASSLAPSEISTDTQYF.

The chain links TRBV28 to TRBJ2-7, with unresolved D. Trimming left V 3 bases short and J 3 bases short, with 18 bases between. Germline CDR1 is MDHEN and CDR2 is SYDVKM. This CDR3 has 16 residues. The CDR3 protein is CASSFISQHNDYEQYF. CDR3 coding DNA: TGTGCCAGCAGTTTTATTTCGCAACATAACGACTACGAGCAGTACTTC.

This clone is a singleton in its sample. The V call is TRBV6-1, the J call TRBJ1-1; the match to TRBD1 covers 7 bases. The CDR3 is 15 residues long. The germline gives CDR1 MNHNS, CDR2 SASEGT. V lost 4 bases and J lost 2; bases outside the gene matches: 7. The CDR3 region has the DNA TGTGCCAGCAGTGTCTCCGGGACAGTTAACACTGAAGCTTTCTTT. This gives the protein CASSVSGTVNTEAFF.

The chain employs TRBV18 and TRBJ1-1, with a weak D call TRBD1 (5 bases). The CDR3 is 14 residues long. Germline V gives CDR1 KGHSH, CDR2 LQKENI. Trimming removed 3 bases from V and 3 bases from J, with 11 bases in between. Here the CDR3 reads CASSPPGGHTEAFF. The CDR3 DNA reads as TGTGCCAGCTCACCTCCCGGGGGACACACTGAAGCTTTCTTT.

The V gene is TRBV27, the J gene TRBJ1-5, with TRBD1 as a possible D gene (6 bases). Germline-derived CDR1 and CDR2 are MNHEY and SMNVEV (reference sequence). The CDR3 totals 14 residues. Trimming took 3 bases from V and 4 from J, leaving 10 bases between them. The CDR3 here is CASSFLQGNQPQHF. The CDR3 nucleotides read TGTGCCAGCAGTTTTTTGCAGGGGAATCAGCCCCAGCATTTT.

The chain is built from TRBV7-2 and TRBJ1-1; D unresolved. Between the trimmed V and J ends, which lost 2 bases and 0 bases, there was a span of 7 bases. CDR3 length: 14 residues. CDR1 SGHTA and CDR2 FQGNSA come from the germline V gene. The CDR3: CASSLKIMNTEAFF. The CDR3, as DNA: TGTGCCAGCAGCTTAAAGATCATGAACACTGAAGCTTTCTTT.

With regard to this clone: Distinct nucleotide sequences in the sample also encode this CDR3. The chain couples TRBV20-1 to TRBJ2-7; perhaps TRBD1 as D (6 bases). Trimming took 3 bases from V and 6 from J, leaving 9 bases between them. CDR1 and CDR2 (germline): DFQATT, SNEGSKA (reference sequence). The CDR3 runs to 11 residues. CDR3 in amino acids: CSARRGSEQYF. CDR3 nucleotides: TGCAGTGCTAGGAGGGGGAGCGAGCAGTACTTC.

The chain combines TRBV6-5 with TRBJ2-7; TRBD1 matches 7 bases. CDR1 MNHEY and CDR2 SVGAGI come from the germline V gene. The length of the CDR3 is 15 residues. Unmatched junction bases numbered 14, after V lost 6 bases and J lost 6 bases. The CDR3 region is CASRTVSGGRGEQYF. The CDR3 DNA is TGTGCCAGCAGGACCGTTTCAGGGGGAAGAGGCGAGCAGTACTTC.

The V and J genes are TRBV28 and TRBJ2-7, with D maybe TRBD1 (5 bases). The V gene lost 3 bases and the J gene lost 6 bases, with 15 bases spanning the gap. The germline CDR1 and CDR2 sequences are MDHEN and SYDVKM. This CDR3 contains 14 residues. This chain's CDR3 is CASSLVRAFGEQYF. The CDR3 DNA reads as TGTGCCAGCAGTTTGGTCAGGGCTTTCGGCGAGCAGTACTTC.